These T cell receptor beta chains were read from a single sample in a study of OX40 agonist ivuxolimab in advanced cancers. Libraries were prepared by immunoSEQ multiplex PCR; TCRdb keeps only in-frame clonotypes and omits some of them. Of over 35,000 clones in the sample, approximately 86% were seen once. The specimen comprised CD4+ or CD8+ T cells sorted from blood, sampled in a trial of the OX40 agonist ivuxolimab. The source of these receptors is an adult with an advanced solid tumor such as melanoma, head and neck, liver or kidney cancer. The CDR3 runs from the conserved cysteine through the conserved F or W. The D gene is left open where the match is weak. Clone size is not always given. Where it is, it says once, few, many or a class for expanded clones.

TGTGCCATCAGCGGTTCTCGCGACAGGAACCTCAATGAGCAGTTCTTC	CAISGSRDRNLNEQFF	TRBJ2-1	.	TRBV10-3	.
TGTGCCTGGAGGAGAAGAGAGACCCAGTACTTC	CAWRRRETQYF	TRBJ2-5	.	TRBV30	.
TGTGCCAGCAGCTTAGCCACAGTCAGGGGGCTGGACAATGAGCAGTTCTTC	CASSLATVRGLDNEQFF	TRBJ2-1	.	TRBV7-6	TRBD1
TGCAGCGCCGAAAGCGGGGGCCTACGGGGGTCCAATGAGCAGTTCTTC	CSAESGGLRGSNEQFF	TRBJ2-1	.	TRBV29-1	TRBD2
TGTGCCAGCAGCTTTAGGGGGTCATTTGGCTACACCTTC	CASSFRGSFGYTF	TRBJ1-2	.	TRBV5-8	.
TGTGCCAGCAGTGCCCCCGGACAGGGCTACGAGCAGTACTTC	CASSAPGQGYEQYF	TRBJ2-7	.	TRBV2	TRBD1
TGCAGCGTTGAAATCCCAGGCAGGGAGAGCTCCTACGAGCAGTACTTC	CSVEIPGRESSYEQYF	TRBJ2-7	.	TRBV29-1	.
TGTGCCAGCAGCTTGGTGGCAGGCGGGGGGGAGACCCAGTACTTC	CASSLVAGGGETQYF	TRBJ2-5	few	TRBV5-4	TRBD2
TGTGCCAGCAGCTTAGCTAGGCAGGCCCAAGAGACCCAGTACTTC	CASSLARQAQETQYF	TRBJ2-5	.	TRBV7-6	.
TGCGCCAGCAGCCAAGAGGGACCGGGCCAAGGTTTCTACGAGCAGTACTTC	CASSQEGPGQGFYEQYF	TRBJ2-7	.	TRBV4-3	.
TGTGCCAGCAAATTGCGGAACCCCTGGTACGAGCAGTACTTC	CASKLRNPWYEQYF	TRBJ2-7	.	TRBV28	.
TGTGCCAGCAGTGGCAATGAGCAGTTCTTC	CASSGNEQFF	TRBJ2-1	.	TRBV2	.
TGTGCCAGCAGCTTAGAACATGGAAACACCATATATTTT	CASSLEHGNTIYF	TRBJ1-3	.	TRBV7-8	.
TGTGCCAGCACCCAATCCCAGGGGATTCTCAATGAGCAGTTCTTC	CASTQSQGILNEQFF	TRBJ2-1	.	TRBV6-5	.
TGTGCCACCAGTAAAAGCGACAGTTATAGCAATCAGCCCCAGCATTTT	CATSKSDSYSNQPQHF	TRBJ1-5	.	TRBV15	.
TGCGCCAGCAGCCAAGACAGATCGCCCTCCTACGAGCAGTACTTC	CASSQDRSPSYEQYF	TRBJ2-7	.	TRBV4-3	.
TGTGCCAGCAGCTGGCTCGATAAGGGGGCCGACCAAGAGACCCAGTACTTC	CASSWLDKGADQETQYF	TRBJ2-5	.	TRBV7-8	TRBD1
TGTGCCAGCAGCTCGGGCGGGCAGGGGGCTTGGGAGACCCAGTACTTC	CASSSGGQGAWETQYF	TRBJ2-5	.	TRBV7-3	TRBD1
TGTGCCAGCAGCTTAGGAGCTGGCAGCTCCTACGAGCAGTACTTC	CASSLGAGSSYEQYF	TRBJ2-7	.	TRBV7-9	.
TGTGCCAGCACCAGTGGACAGGGAGACTATGGCTACACCTTC	CASTSGQGDYGYTF	TRBJ1-2	once	TRBV28	TRBD1
TGTGCCAGCAGTTACTCGGGCTTATTGAACACTGAAGCTTTCTTT	CASSYSGLLNTEAFF	TRBJ1-1	.	TRBV6-5	.
TGTGCCAGCAGCTTAAACAGCGGGGGGTGGGAGACCCAGTACTTC	CASSLNSGGWETQYF	TRBJ2-5	few	TRBV7-7	TRBD2
TGTGCCAGCAGCTCATGGAAGCCGGACGAAGCTTTCTTT	CASSSWKPDEAFF	TRBJ1-1	.	TRBV5-5	.
TGCGCCAGCAGCCAAGTCGGGACAGGGCTCTATGGCTACACCTTC	CASSQVGTGLYGYTF	TRBJ1-2	many	TRBV4-1	TRBD1
TGCGCCGCCTTCATCCAGGGGGCTTATGGAAAACTGTTTTTT	CAAFIQGAYGKLFF	TRBJ1-4	.	TRBV10-1	TRBD1
TGTGCCAGCAGTTTGGGACAAGGCTATGGCTACACCTTC	CASSLGQGYGYTF	TRBJ1-2	.	TRBV27	.
TGTGCCAGCAGCTTATATGGGTCGACGATTGAAGCTTTCTTT	CASSLYGSTIEAFF	TRBJ1-1	.	TRBV11-2	.
TGTGCCAGCAGCGGTAGCTCTGGAAACACCATATATTTT	CASSGSSGNTIYF	TRBJ1-3	once	TRBV6-5	.
TGTGCCAGCAGCCCCCGGGACAACTATGGCTACACCTTC	CASSPRDNYGYTF	TRBJ1-2	.	TRBV7-9	.
TGTGCCAGCAGCTTAAATGGAGGGTACGAGCAGTACTTC	CASSLNGGYEQYF	TRBJ2-7	.	TRBV7-9	.
TGTGCCAGCAGCTCAGAGACAGGGGATGAAGCTTTCTTT	CASSSETGDEAFF	TRBJ1-1	.	TRBV7-9	TRBD1
TGTGCCAGCAGCGCCCAAGCGTCGACGAATCAGCCCCAGCATTTT	CASSAQASTNQPQHF	TRBJ1-5	.	TRBV7-6	.
TGTGCCAGCAGCTTAGGAGCTGACAGCTACAATGAGCAGTTCTTC	CASSLGADSYNEQFF	TRBJ2-1	.	TRBV11-3	.
TGTGCCAGCAGTATCGACAGGAACTTGAACACTGAAGCTTTCTTT	CASSIDRNLNTEAFF	TRBJ1-1	medium-sized	TRBV27	.
TGTGCCAGCAGCCCTACCCGAGGTCGGGACAATGAGCAGTTCTTC	CASSPTRGRDNEQFF	TRBJ2-1	.	TRBV7-8	.
TGTGCCAGTAGTATAGGGCGGGACAGGGGGCAAGAGACCCAGTACTTC	CASSIGRDRGQETQYF	TRBJ2-5	.	TRBV19	TRBD1
TGTGCCAGTAGGCCACCAACAGCGCTGGAGCTGTTTTTT	CASRPPTALELFF	TRBJ2-2	.	TRBV19	.
TGTGCCAGCAGTTTATCGAAGAACACTGAAGCTTTCTTT	CASSLSKNTEAFF	TRBJ1-1	.	TRBV27	.
TGCGCCAGCAGCCAAGATGGAGGGGCAGGCAACACTGAAGCTTTCTTT	CASSQDGGAGNTEAFF	TRBJ1-1	.	TRBV4-3	.
TGTGCCAGCAGCAACTTCCGGACAGGGGGCGCGAATGGCTACACCTTC	CASSNFRTGGANGYTF	TRBJ1-2	.	TRBV7-9	TRBD1
TGTGCCAGCAGTTACCCTCATGGCGGGGGCACAGATACGCAGTATTTT	CASSYPHGGGTDTQYF	TRBJ2-3	.	TRBV28	.
TGTGCCAGCAGCTTAGGCGGGGGGGAGGATACGCAGTATTTT	CASSLGGGEDTQYF	TRBJ2-3	.	TRBV7-6	TRBD2
TGTGCCAGCACTAGGGCGGGGTCCACCACAGATACGCAGTATTTT	CASTRAGSTTDTQYF	TRBJ2-3	.	TRBV2	.
TGTGCCAGCACCCGGCTAGGTGGCACCGGGGAGCTGTTTTTT	CASTRLGGTGELFF	TRBJ2-2	.	TRBV27	.
TGTGCCAGCAGCCAAGACTCCTCACCCCTCCACTTT	CASSQDSSPLHF	TRBJ1-6	.	TRBV7-2	.
TGTGCCAGCAGTGACTCGGGCGGTAGCTCCTACAATGAGCAGTTCTTC	CASSDSGGSSYNEQFF	TRBJ2-1	.	TRBV6-4	.
TGTGCCAGCAGTTTATCCAGGGTAGGGCATCAGCCCCAGCATTTT	CASSLSRVGHQPQHF	TRBJ1-5	.	TRBV28	.
TGTGCCAGCAGCTTGATAGGACAGGGGGCGTCCTACGAGCAGTACTTC	CASSLIGQGASYEQYF	TRBJ2-7	.	TRBV5-5	TRBD1
TGTGCCAGCAGCTTAAGGGCAGGGAGGAACACTGAAGCTTTCTTT	CASSLRAGRNTEAFF	TRBJ1-1	.	TRBV28	.
TGTGCCAGCAGCTTAGCAGGGGTCAACACTGAAGCTTTCTTT	CASSLAGVNTEAFF	TRBJ1-1	.	TRBV7-9	.
TGCGCCAGCAGCCAAGACAGGGCTGGCTATGGCTACACCTTC	CASSQDRAGYGYTF	TRBJ1-2	.	TRBV4-3	.